This TCR beta chain was found in a study of CD8+ T cells in alopecia areata. The overall study: Each of the treated patients was given oral tofacitinib, 5 to 10 mg twice daily, for moderate-to-severe alopecia areata.

General study points: For lesional scalp, especially alopecia totalis/universalis, clonality was higher than in normal scalp.

The CDR3 length is 15 residues. Germline lookup yields CDR1 LNHNV and CDR2 YYDKDF (reference sequence). Sequencing templates came from extracted RNA that was reverse transcribed into cDNA. Assay used: immunoSEQ multiplex PCR; TCRdb lists only in-frame clones, some missing. The repertoire holds roughly 200,000 clones, with roughly 53% as singletons. A remark on this clone: The antigen is not known. One end of the junction is discordant with germline, which a read error may explain.

Treatment: oral pan-JAK inhibitor, 5-10 mg twice daily. The clonotype was recovered from a human donor with alopecia areata. The chain joins TRBV15 to TRBJ2-6; D is perhaps TRBD1 (5 bases). The material was CD8+ T cells sorted from blood, obtained at week 24, from a patient treated with tofacitinib. The CDR3 region has the DNA TGTGCCACCAGCAGAGAGGGCTCTGGGGCCATCGTCCTGACTTTC. This gives the protein CATSREGSGAIVLTF.